This T cell receptor beta chain came from a study of OX40 agonist ivuxolimab in advanced cancers. For context, the study as a whole: The costimulatory receptor OX40 (CD134) was targeted by ivuxolimab, a fully human IgG2 agonistic monoclonal antibody. The point of sequencing TCRbeta in the periphery was to test whether ivuxolimab changed TCR sequence diversity and drove clonal T-cell expansion. Partial responses occurred in three dose-escalation patients, of whom one had hepatocellular carcinoma and two had cutaneous melanoma. In the dose-escalation cohort, 70% to 90% of patients were male, and the mean age was roughly 60 years with a range of roughly 23 to 79. Among the roughly 52 dose-escalation patients, approximately 20 had hepatocellular carcinoma, around 15 melanoma, 9 renal cell carcinoma and 9 head and neck cancer. The paper covers the monotherapy dose-escalation part of the phase I ivuxolimab trial, which included N = 52 patients. Intravenous ivuxolimab was administered to patients every 2 weeks at six dose levels: 0.01, 0.1, 0.3, 1.5, 3 and 10 mg/kg. Patients were allowed to have had prior anti-PD-1, anti-PD-L1 or anti-CTLA-4 therapy, and approximately 37% of the dose-escalation patients had been treated with checkpoint inhibitors.

For sequencing of the TCRbeta CDR3 region, genomic DNA was extracted from the sorted cells. The immunoSEQ Assay was used for sequencing of TCRbeta CDR3 regions. The source is immuneACCESS, and TCRdb retained only in-frame sequences with V and J called. Part of the clones is not carried over; for the studies checked, unresolved V genes explain less than half of this, and the remainder is unexplained. A total of about 69,000 clones appear in this sample, about four fifths of them only once. The top ten clonotypes cover about 8% of the sample. Regarding this clone: Its antigen is not yet known. Per-base qualities were not stored, and no clone one base away is much larger.

Study-wide findings and limitations: At doses of 0.1 to 3.0 mg/kg, clonal expansion of both CD4+ and CD8+ T cells in blood was seen between baseline and week 6. Which antigens the clonally expanded peripheral T cells were specific for was not determined. After ivuxolimab, CD8+ T cells had more expanded clones than CD4+ T cells on average. Partial responders in the 0.1-3.0 mg/kg groups had among the lowest normalized peripheral clonal expansion, especially among CD8+ T cells. Low levels of normalized T-cell clonal expansion were also seen in some patients who did not respond.

Reading the germline V gene gives CDR1 SNHLY and CDR2 FYNNEI. The CDR3 measures 16 amino acids from cysteine to phenylalanine. Of the read, only the CDR3 DNA is kept; its 48 bases are in frame from base 1. V is pruned by 6 bases and J by 7 bases, leaving 13 bases of the junction without a gene match. Patients with a history of autoimmune disease or receiving systemic immunosuppression were excluded from the trial. Peripheral blood for TCR sequencing was collected from all dose cohorts at baseline, on cycle 4 day 1, and on cycle 7 day 1. The samples were drawn from a first-in-human, open-label, multicenter phase I dose-escalation trial of ivuxolimab. The trial enrolled adults with locally advanced or metastatic head and neck squamous cell, hepatocellular, melanoma or renal cell carcinoma. Before TCR sequencing, CD4+ T cells and CD8+ T cells were sorted from peripheral blood as separate populations.

The sample in question was CD4+ or CD8+ T cells sorted from blood, obtained in a trial of the OX40 agonist ivuxolimab. The chain is assembled from TRBV2 and TRBJ1-2; TRBD1 aligns with 11 central bases. The receptor's source is an adult with an advanced solid tumor such as melanoma, head and neck, liver or kidney cancer. The nucleotides are TGTGCCAGCAGACTTCCAGGACAGGGGGCGATAAGTGGCTACACCTTC. Its translation is CASRLPGQGAISGYTF.